This TCR beta chain was captured in a study of blood T cell repertoires in COVID-19. Study details: PBMCs, B-cell-depleted T cells, or T cells were the source of the cDNA or gDNA that made up the material.

The protocol was immunoSEQ multiplex PCR, while the TCRdb copy is restricted to in-frame clones and leaves out a portion. Here the sample spans some 80,000 clones, around 80% being singletons. Germline V gene sequence: CDR1 SGDLS, CDR2 YYNGEE. This CDR3 contains 20 residues. V was cut by 2 bases and J by 2 bases, with 27 bases left in between. The material sequenced was peripheral blood. The TCR was taken from a woman in her sixties or seventies with acute or convalescent COVID-19. The chain is built from TRBV9 and TRBJ2-3; perhaps TRBD2 as D (6 bases). The CDR3 region is CASSVFSNIGAGKYTDTQYF. CDR3 DNA: TGTGCCAGCAGCGTTTTTTCAAATATAGGGGCGGGAAAGTACACAGATACGCAGTATTTT. The full variable domain, completed using reference TRBV9 and TRBJ2-3, is DSGVTQTPKHLITATGQRVTLRCSPRSGDLSVYWYQQSLDQGLQFLIQYYNGEERAKGNILERFSAQQFPDLHSELNLSSLELGDSALYFCASSVFSNIGAGKYTDTQYFGPGTRLTVL.